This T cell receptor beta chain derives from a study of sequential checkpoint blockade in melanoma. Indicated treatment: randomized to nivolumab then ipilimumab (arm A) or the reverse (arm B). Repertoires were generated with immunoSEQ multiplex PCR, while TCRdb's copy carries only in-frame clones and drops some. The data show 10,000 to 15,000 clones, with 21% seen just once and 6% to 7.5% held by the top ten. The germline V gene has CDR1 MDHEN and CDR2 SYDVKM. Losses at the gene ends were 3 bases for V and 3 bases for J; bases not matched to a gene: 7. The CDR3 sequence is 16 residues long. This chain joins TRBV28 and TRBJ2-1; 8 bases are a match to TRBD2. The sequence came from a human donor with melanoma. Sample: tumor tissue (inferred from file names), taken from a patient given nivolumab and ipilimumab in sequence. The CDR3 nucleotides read TGTGCCAGCAGTTTCCATGAGGGACTAGGCTACAATGAGCAGTTCTTC. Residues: CASSFHEGLGYNEQFF.